This T cell receptor (beta chain) was documented in a study of metastatic and nonmetastatic thyroid tumors. Study-level information: For malignant and benign thyroid patients, tumor or nodule tissue and blood were the sources whose repertoires were compared. General study findings and limits: It was reportedly found that TCR beta diversity was significantly higher in malignant thyroid tumors than in benign nodules, a difference seen in both blood and tumor samples.

Note on this clone: Its antigen is unidentified. The junction differs from germline at one of its ends, possibly a read error.

Original data processing: What underpinned the distant-metastasis classifier for papillary thyroid cancer was the set of CDR3 differences across clinicopathological groups. Through MiXCR, TCRdb re-clonotyped the PCR reads. TCRdb, not the original authors, processed these V and J calls. This table has about 20,000 clones, about a sixth appearing once. Thyroid surgery had not been preceded by any treatment in any patient. Germline-derived CDR1 and CDR2 are LNHDA and SQIVND (reference sequence). The CDR3 totals 16 residues. This clonotype was obtained from a female donor with papillary thyroid cancer or a benign thyroid nodule (not recorded which). Some clones in this sample may be carry-over from other donors' samples. The chain carries TRBV19 and TRBJ1-5; D call uncertain. Specimen: tumor tissue. CDR3 amino acids: CASTQATDWCNQPQHF. CDR3 in DNA: TGTGCCAGTACCCAGGCGACGGACTGGTGCAATCAGCCCCAACATTTT. The variable domain in full, completed from reference TRBV19 and TRBJ1-5, reads DGGITQSPKYLFRKEGQNVTLSCEQNLNHDAMYWYRQDPGQGLRLIYYSQIVNDFQKGDIAEGYSVSREKKESFPLTVTSAQKNPTAFYLCASTQATDWCNQPQHFGDGTRLSIL.